A single sample gave rise to the 14 T cell receptor beta chains below, sequenced in a study of Tregs in tolerant kidney transplant recipients (dated by TCRdb to 2018 to 2020). The transplants used related donors along with nonmyeloablative bone marrow transplantation, and in the human trials mixed chimerism was transient. The library was made by the immunoSEQ multiplex PCR assay. TCRdb obtained this table from immuneACCESS and retained in-frame rearrangements with V and J assigned. These tables miss some clones; where compared with another copy, unresolved V genes account for less than half of the shortfall, and the remainder is unexplained. This sample comprises some 50,000 clones, approximately 89% of them detected only once. The ten largest clones take up roughly a sixth of the sample. This specimen consisted of CD8+ T cells from blood (PBMCs), obtained 12 months after the transplant. These receptors all stem from a human patient who received a combined kidney and bone marrow transplant. Once a transplant has taken place, some T cells may be donor derived.

This clone was recorded once. DNA for the CDR3: TGTGCCAGCAGCTTAGCGCTCGGGGGGTCCACCTACGAGCAGTACTTC. Translated, it gives CASSLALGGSTYEQYF. The chain combines TRBV7-2 with TRBJ2-7; 7 nucleotides line up with TRBD2. Losses at the gene ends were 0 bases for V and 2 bases for J; bases not matched to a gene: 7. CDR1 and CDR2 (germline): SGHTA, FQGNSA. The CDR3 contains 16 residues.

This chain joins TRBV7-9 and TRBJ2-2; a possible D gene is TRBD1 (5 bases). Germline assignment: CDR1 SEHNR and CDR2 FQNEAQ (reference sequence). The V end was cut by 5 bases, the J end by 1 base, with 14 bases between. The CDR3 runs 16 residues. The CDR3 nucleotides read TGTGCCAGCAGCCGCCGCAGGGATCAGAACACCGGGGAGCTGTTTTTT. Its translation: CASSRRRDQNTGELFF.

J is TRBJ1-2 and V is TRBV9; perhaps TRBD1 as D (6 bases). The CDR3 runs to 17 residues. Trimming took off 3 bases at V and 7 bases at J, with 25 bases between the two ends. Germline V lookup: CDR1 SGDLS, CDR2 YYNGEE. CDR3 nucleotides: TGTGCCAGCAGCGCCCCCCCCGGACAGTCTAACTATGGTGGCTACACCTTC. It yields the protein CASSAPPGQSNYGGYTF.

By sample fraction, this clone is medium-sized. The chain has TRBV5-6 and TRBJ2-7, with unresolved D. V gave up 1 base and J gave up 5 bases, with 4 bases separating them. In germline, CDR1 is SGHDT, CDR2 YYEEEE. The CDR3 sequence is 11 residues long. CDR3 loop: CASSLYNEQYF. CDR3 DNA: TGTGCCAGCAGCTTGTATAACGAGCAGTACTTC.

The sample holds a few counts of this clone. The genes are TRBV5-6 and TRBJ1-1; D is ambiguous. The CDR3 covers 13 residues. From germline, CDR1 is SGHDT and CDR2 YYEEEE. Trimming took 0 bases from V and 3 from J, leaving 6 bases between them. The CDR3 DNA follows: TGTGCCAGCAGCTTGGGGGAGGACACTGAAGCTTTCTTT. This translates into CASSLGEDTEAFF.

CDR3 bases: TGTGCCAGCATGGAACTAGCGGACAACACCGGGGAGCTGTTTTTT. Its translation is CASMELADNTGELFF. The chain links TRBV6-1 to TRBJ2-2; 8 positions match TRBD2. Germline CDR1 MNHNS, CDR2 SASEGT. This CDR3 spans 15 amino acids. Trimming took 7 bases from V and 2 from J; bases not matched to a gene: 6.

As regards this clone: Additional DNA sequences in this sample encode the identical CDR3. This chain links TRBV11-2 with TRBJ1-1; 11 bases line up with TRBD1. The V and J ends lost 5 bases and 4 bases, in that order; junction bases with no gene match: 3. CDR3 length: 14 residues. Per germline, CDR1 SGHAT and CDR2 FQNNGV. CDR3 bases: TGTGCCAGCAGCGCGGGACAGGGGGGCACTGAAGCTTTCTTT. Its translation: CASSAGQGGTEAFF.

The V call is TRBV7-9, the J call TRBJ1-2; possibly TRBD1 for D (5 bases). Germline loops: CDR1 SEHNR, CDR2 FQNEAQ (reference sequence). The length of the CDR3 is 15 residues. The V gene lost 7 bases and the J gene lost 2 bases, with 17 bases spanning the gap. Written as DNA, the CDR3 is TGTGCCAGCATGCATCAGCAGGGCGGAAACTATGGCTACACCTTC. Translating it yields CASMHQQGGNYGYTF.

This clone was counted a few times. The identical CDR3 is also encoded by other nucleotide sequences in the sample. The genes are TRBV7-2 and TRBJ2-7; 15 bases align to TRBD2. J gave up 3 bases and V 2 bases, and 2 bases lay outside the gene matches. From germline, CDR1 is SGHTA and CDR2 FQGNSA. The CDR3 covers 16 residues. The CDR3 here is CASSLLGLAGGYEQYF. For the CDR3, the DNA is TGTGCCAGCAGCTTATTGGGACTAGCGGGGGGCTACGAGCAGTACTTC.

This rearrangement joins TRBV9 to TRBJ1-2; no firm D call. Germline V gives CDR1 SGDLS, CDR2 YYNGEE. This CDR3 is 12 amino acids long. Trimming removed 3 bases from V and 8 bases from J, with 11 bases in between. CDR3 bases: TGTGCCAGCAGCGGTCTAGTGCGGGGCTACACCTTC. This translates into CASSGLVRGYTF.

The rearrangement joins TRBV7-2 to TRBJ2-5; 7 bases are a match to TRBD2. Trimming at V came to 5 bases and at J to 7 bases, leaving 1 base not matched to a gene. The CDR3 runs to 11 residues. CDR1 and CDR2 (germline): SGHTA, FQGNSA. For the CDR3, the DNA is TGTGCCAGCAGCCCGGGGGGGACCCAGTACTTC. It codes for CASSPGGTQYF. Based on the CDR3 plus reference TRBV7-2 and TRBJ2-5, the full variable domain is GAGVSQSPSNKVTEKGKDVELRCDPISGHTALYWYRQSLGQGLEFLIYFQGNSAPDKSGLPSDRFSAERTGGSVSTLTIQRTQQEDSAVYLCASSPGGTQYFGPGTRLLVL.

The chain uses TRBV15 and TRBJ1-2; 12 bases line up with TRBD1. The length of the CDR3 is 14 residues. Losses at the gene ends were 3 bases for V and 8 bases for J; bases not matched to a gene: 4. The germline gives CDR1 LNHNV, CDR2 YYDKDF (reference sequence). The CDR3 spells CATSSGTGGRGYTF. CDR3 DNA: TGTGCCACCAGCAGCGGGACAGGGGGCAGGGGCTACACCTTC.

The chain links TRBV19 to TRBJ1-5; 7 bases map to TRBD1. J gave up 1 base and V 0 bases, and 6 bases lay outside the gene matches. CDR1 and CDR2 (germline): LNHDA, SQIVND (reference sequence). The CDR3 sequence is 17 residues long. In nucleotides, the CDR3 is TGTGCCAGTAGTATAGACTGGACAGGCGGGAGCAATCAGCCCCAGCATTTT. Translated: CASSIDWTGGSNQPQHF.

The genes are TRBV13 and TRBJ1-1, with TRBD1 matching 9 bases. In germline, CDR1 is PRHDT, CDR2 FYEKMQ (reference sequence). The CDR3 runs to 14 residues. Trimming cost V 5 bases and J 6 bases; bases outside gene matches: 7. The CDR3 is CASSRAGTGPEAFF. The CDR3 DNA follows: TGTGCCAGCAGCAGGGCCGGGACAGGGCCTGAAGCTTTCTTT.